Listed below are T cell receptor beta chains from one sample, sequenced in a study of CD8 T cells in ankylosing spondylitis. TCRdb ran MiXCR on the 5' RACE reads and lists one entry per CDR3 protein. The profile shows approximately 240,000 distinct CDR3 sequences, roughly a quarter of them singletons. Input material: blood, either unsorted or a sorted T cell fraction (not recorded which). These receptors came from a male donor with ankylosing spondylitis or in good health (not recorded which). The CDR3 runs from the conserved cysteine through the conserved F or W. D genes are given only for firm matches. Part of the rows lack a size; the others show once, few, many or a class for expanded clones.

clone_size	d_call	j_call	v_call	cdr3_aa	cdr3_nt
NA	TRBD1	TRBJ1-1	TRBV29-1	CSVEADRGQHAEAFF	TGCAGCGTTGAAGCCGACAGGGGACAACACGCTGAAGCTTTCTTT
NA	TRBD2	TRBJ2-5	TRBV6-5	CASSLSWGGETQYF	TGTGCCAGCAGTTTATCGTGGGGGGGAGAGACCCAGTACTTC
NA	NA	TRBJ2-2	TRBV6-1	CASSEGPGVNTGELFF	TGTGCCAGCAGTGAAGGGCCCGGGGTGAACACCGGGGAGCTGTTTTTT
few	NA	TRBJ2-1	TRBV14	CASSQVRGGEQFF	TGTGCCAGCAGCCAAGTAAGGGGAGGAGAGCAGTTCTTC
few	NA	TRBJ1-1	TRBV20-1	CSARNRNQNTEAFF	TGCAGTGCCAGAAACAGGAACCAGAACACTGAAGCTTTCTTT
few	NA	TRBJ2-7	TRBV29-1	CSADSTSYEQYF	TGCAGCGCCGACTCCACCTCCTACGAGCAGTACTTC
NA	NA	TRBJ1-2	TRBV20-1	CSARARGLSYTF	TGCAGTGCTAGAGCAAGGGGCCTGAGCTACACCTTC
NA	NA	TRBJ2-1	TRBV20-1	CSALDTGKGYNEQFF	TGCAGTGCTCTCGATACGGGGAAGGGGTACAATGAGCAGTTCTTC
NA	TRBD2	TRBJ2-7	TRBV20-1	CSARDKRTGTSGYEQYF	TGCAGTGCTAGAGATAAGAGGACCGGGACTAGCGGCTACGAGCAGTACTTC
many	NA	TRBJ1-6	TRBV6-1	CASSRTGAGGSPLHF	TGTGCCAGCAGCCGAACCGGGGCAGGCGGTTCACCCCTCCACTTT
few	NA	TRBJ1-4	TRBV6-1	CASSEQGRTNEELFF	TGTGCCAGCAGTGAACAGGGGCGGACTAATGAAGAACTGTTTTTT
once	TRBD1	TRBJ2-7	TRBV25-1	CASSRGTGVVYEQYF	TGTGCCAGCTCGCGAGGGACAGGGGTTGTCTACGAGCAGTACTTC
many	TRBD1	TRBJ2-1	TRBV24-1	CATGQGAGNEQFF	TGTGCCACCGGACAGGGGGCGGGTAATGAGCAGTTCTTC
few	NA	TRBJ2-5	TRBV5-1	CASSFASLETETQYF	TGCGCCAGCAGCTTTGCCAGCCTAGAGACGGAGACCCAGTACTTC
few	NA	TRBJ2-5	TRBV20-1	CSAGYQETQYF	TGCAGTGCTGGGTACCAAGAGACCCAGTACTTC
NA	NA	TRBJ2-7	TRBV20-1	CSVLAREQYF	TGCAGTGTACTAGCACGCGAGCAGTACTTC
many	NA	TRBJ2-3	TRBV4-2	CASSQRLHTDTQYF	TGTGCCAGCAGCCAACGGCTACACACAGATACGCAGTATTTT
NA	NA	TRBJ1-5	TRBV21-1	CASSKVGLSNQPQHF	TGTGCCAGCAGCAAAGTGGGGCTTAGCAATCAGCCCCAGCATTTT
NA	TRBD1	TRBJ2-7	TRBV5-6	CASSLTGEVYEQYF	TGTGCCAGCAGCTTGACAGGGGAAGTCTACGAGCAGTACTTC
NA	NA	TRBJ2-5	TRBV28	CASSPPSQETQYF	TGTGCCAGCAGCCCCCCCAGCCAAGAGACCCAGTACTTC
NA	NA	TRBJ1-2	TRBV20-1	CSASPSGKSGGGYTF	TGCAGTGCTAGCCCGTCGGGGAAAAGCGGCGGTGGCTACACCTTC
NA	NA	TRBJ2-1	TRBV11-2	CASSLSRTPPNEQFF	TGTGCCAGCAGCTTATCGCGGACTCCCCCCAATGAGCAGTTCTTC
once	TRBD2	TRBJ2-2	TRBV5-5	CASAGVTLNTGELFF	TGTGCCAGCGCGGGGGTCACATTGAACACCGGGGAGCTGTTTTTT
NA	NA	TRBJ2-6	TRBV20-1	CSARGAPPPGANVLTF	TGCAGTGCTAGAGGGGCACCCCCACCTGGGGCCAACGTCCTGACTTTC
many	NA	TRBJ2-3	TRBV20-1	CSASTDTQYF	TGCAGTGCTAGTACTGATACGCAGTATTTT
NA	NA	TRBJ2-7	TRBV18	CASSLDTGYSYEQYF	TGTGCCAGCTCACTAGATACAGGGTACTCCTACGAGCAGTACTTC
many	TRBD1	TRBJ1-1	TRBV6-5	CASSHRQGGTEAFF	TGTGCCAGCAGTCACAGACAGGGTGGCACTGAAGCTTTCTTT
NA	NA	TRBJ2-5	TRBV24-1	CATSGWDEETQYF	TGTGCCACCAGTGGGTGGGACGAAGAGACCCAGTACTTC
many	NA	TRBJ1-1	TRBV12-3/TRBV12-4	CASRDIRQNTEAFF	TGTGCCAGCAGGGACATCCGACAGAACACTGAAGCTTTCTTT
few	TRBD2	TRBJ2-1	TRBV29-1	CSVEVAGENNEQFF	TGCAGCGTTGAAGTAGCGGGGGAAAACAATGAGCAGTTCTTC
many	NA	TRBJ2-1	TRBV29-1	CSVEIGDRYNEQFF	TGCAGCGTTGAAATAGGAGACAGGTACAATGAGCAGTTCTTC
few	NA	TRBJ1-4	TRBV5-6	CASTGWRNEKLFF	TGTGCCAGCACGGGTTGGCGGAATGAAAAACTGTTTTTT
NA	NA	TRBJ1-2	TRBV11-2	CASSRQAYYGYTF	TGTGCCAGCAGCCGACAGGCGTACTATGGCTACACCTTC